This T cell receptor beta chain emerged from a study of OX40 agonist ivuxolimab in advanced cancers. The CDR3 runs to 14 residues. Germline V gene sequence: CDR1 SGHRS, CDR2 YFSETQ. Trimming pared 1 base from V and 4 bases from J, leaving 8 bases between. Produced via immunoSEQ multiplex PCR; TCRdb's table is partial and in-frame only. This sample has roughly 77,000 clones, with more than 65% found just once. The V call is TRBV5-1, the J call TRBJ2-2, with D unclear. Specimen: CD4+ or CD8+ T cells sorted from blood, collected in a trial of the OX40 agonist ivuxolimab. The receptor was derived from an adult with an advanced solid tumor such as melanoma, head and neck, liver or kidney cancer. CDR3 sequence (DNA): TGCGCCAGCAGCTTGATGCAGGCCACCGGGGAGCTGTTTTTT. Translated: CASSLMQATGELFF.